One sample yielded the 12 T cell receptor beta chains listed below, sequenced in a study of cytomegalovirus exposure and HLA in healthy donors. Vbeta (60) and Jbeta (13) primers were used in the PCR. The protocol was immunoSEQ multiplex PCR, while the TCRdb copy is restricted to in-frame clones and leaves out a portion. The table records approximately 190,000 clones, roughly 80% of them present only once. Sequenced material: PBMCs. The receptor set was obtained from a woman aged 18-29 years in good health and CMV-seronegative.

The V and J genes are TRBV2 and TRBJ1-4, with TRBD1 as a possible D gene (6 bases). V was pared by 8 bases and J by 4 bases, with 17 bases between. This CDR3 has 15 amino acids. From germline, CDR1 is SNHLY and CDR2 FYNNEI. Written as DNA, the CDR3 is TGTGCCAGCTCAGCAGACTACAGGGATAATGAAAAACTGTTTTTT. It encodes CASSADYRDNEKLFF.

The chain couples TRBV7-9 to TRBJ2-7, with 13 bases fitting TRBD2. Germline lookup yields CDR1 SEHNR and CDR2 FQNEAQ (reference sequence). CDR3 length: 18 residues. V lost 2 bases, J lost 5 bases, and 12 bases stayed unmatched. DNA for the CDR3: TGTGCCAGCAGCTTAACTAGCGGGGGGGCCGGAGGAAACCACGAGCAGTACTTC. The encoded protein is CASSLTSGGAGGNHEQYF.

This clone showed up just a few times. The CDR3 region is CASSPNRDTEAFF. In DNA, the CDR3 is TGCGCCAGCAGCCCCAATCGGGACACTGAAGCTTTCTTT. The rearrangement uses TRBV5-1 and TRBJ1-1; D is unclear. Between the trimmed V and J ends, which lost 4 bases and 3 bases, there was a span of 10 bases. This CDR3 comprises 13 residues. Germline V lookup: CDR1 SGHRS, CDR2 YFSETQ.

This clone has a handful of counts. V usage is TRBV11-3 and J usage is TRBJ1-2; D is undetermined. V was cut by 7 bases and J by 3 bases, with 15 bases left in between. Germline-derived CDR1 and CDR2 are SGHNT and YENEEA. The CDR3 covers 14 residues. The CDR3 DNA is TGTGCCAGCACCCTTGTTGGACTGCACTATGGCTACACCTTC. As protein: CASTLVGLHYGYTF.

The chain recombines TRBV18 with TRBJ1-1, with a possible D match to TRBD1 (5 bases). CDR1 is KGHSH and CDR2 is LQKENI in the germline V gene. This CDR3 has 12 residues. V was clipped by 1 base and J by 8 bases, with 8 bases between them. The CDR3 region is CASSPQGREAFF. Written as DNA, the CDR3 is TGTGCCAGCTCACCACAGGGGCGCGAAGCTTTCTTT.

Of note for this clone: This sample includes further DNA sequences coding for the same CDR3. The V gene is TRBV7-3, the J gene TRBJ1-1, with D possibly TRBD1 on 6 matching bases. The CDR3 is 13 amino acids. The V and J ends lost 5 bases and 1 base respectively, with 8 bases between them. From germline, CDR1 is SGHTA and CDR2 FQGTGA. The CDR3 sequence is CASSPTGNTEAFF. CDR3 DNA: TGTGCCAGCAGCCCGACAGGGAACACTGAAGCTTTCTTT.

The chain has TRBV7-2 and TRBJ1-1; possibly TRBD1 for D (6 bases). Germline lookup yields CDR1 SGHTA and CDR2 FQGNSA. This CDR3 comprises 13 residues. V gave up 1 base and J gave up 9 bases, with 12 bases separating them. The CDR3 sequence is CASSLGGTSKAFF. CDR3 sequence (DNA): TGTGCCAGCAGCTTAGGTGGGACAAGTAAAGCTTTCTTT.

V is TRBV30 and J is TRBJ2-7; 10 bases align to TRBD1. The germline gives CDR1 GTSNPN, CDR2 SVGIG (reference sequence). This CDR3 has 18 residues. With 3 bases clipped from V and 1 base from J, the junction kept 15 bases outside the gene matches. CDR3 DNA: TGTGCCTGGAGCACCCGGGACAGGGGAAGGTGGGGTTCCTACGAGCAGTACTTC. Its protein product is CAWSTRDRGRWGSYEQYF.

This clone was counted only a few times. The gene calls are TRBV6-5 and TRBJ1-5; D remains ambiguous. Trimming stripped 2 bases from V and 4 bases from J, with 6 bases between. Per germline, CDR1 MNHEY and CDR2 SVGAGI. CDR3 length: 13 residues. CDR3 loop: CASSYAGNQPQHF. In nucleotides, the CDR3 is TGTGCCAGCAGTTACGCGGGGAATCAGCCCCAGCATTTT.

V and J are TRBV6-1 and TRBJ1-2; possibly TRBD1 for D (6 bases). In germline, CDR1 is MNHNS, CDR2 SASEGT. The CDR3 is 16 residues long. V lost 0 bases to trimming and J lost 4 bases, with 15 bases between them. Here the CDR3 DNA reads TGTGCCAGCAGTGAAGCCCAAACAGGGATTCTCTATGGCTACACCTTC. This codes for CASSEAQTGILYGYTF.

This clone has just a few counts. This chain joins TRBV5-1 and TRBJ1-2; weak D call: TRBD1 (5 bases). The CDR3 covers 14 residues. Trimming pared 0 bases from V and 6 bases from J, leaving 12 bases between. The V gene's germline CDR1 is SGHRS and CDR2 YFSETQ. The CDR3 DNA reads TGCGCCAGCAGCTTGGAGGAGGGGCAGGATGGCTACACCTTC. It specifies CASSLEEGQDGYTF.

V usage is TRBV6-1 and J usage is TRBJ2-1; maybe TRBD2 (6 bases). The V gene's germline CDR1 is MNHNS and CDR2 SASEGT. Deletions cut 4 bases from V and 15 bases from J, with 13 bases between. The CDR3 runs to 11 residues. CDR3 DNA: TGTGCCAGCAGTGTCCCGGGGGTAAGGTTCTTC. Protein product: CASSVPGVRFF.